Listed below are T cell receptor beta chains from one sample, sequenced in a study of shared clonotypes between healthy human individuals. Only in-frame clones appear in the TCRdb table, and some are missing; sequencing was by immunoSEQ multiplex PCR. This table has roughly 2.4 million clones, approximately 94% appearing once. The sequenced material came from naive CD4+ T cells sorted from blood. The receptors were gathered from a man younger than 35 in good health. Both conserved end residues are part of each CDR3. Each record gives: J gene, V gene, D gene, CDR3 protein. A D gene is named only where the DNA matches it firmly.

j_gene: TRBJ2-3; v_gene: TRBV7-6; d_gene: TRBD2; CDR3aa: CASSSRAGGRDTQYF
j_gene: TRBJ2-2; v_gene: TRBV29-1; d_gene: TRBD1; CDR3aa: CSVRTGVLTGELFF
j_gene: TRBJ2-3; v_gene: TRBV5-1; d_gene: TRBD1; CDR3aa: CASSSTTGGTDTQYF
j_gene: TRBJ2-2; v_gene: TRBV7-9; d_gene: .; CDR3aa: CASSLIRLRTGELFF
j_gene: TRBJ2-7; v_gene: TRBV18; d_gene: .; CDR3aa: CASSISSFDEQYF
j_gene: TRBJ2-7; v_gene: TRBV11-2; d_gene: .; CDR3aa: CASRSLRGPGTEQYF
j_gene: TRBJ2-3; v_gene: TRBV12-5; d_gene: TRBD2; CDR3aa: CASAKGLAGGPSTDTQYF
j_gene: TRBJ2-3; v_gene: TRBV7-9; d_gene: TRBD1; CDR3aa: CASSLGDSDRDTQYF
j_gene: TRBJ1-6; v_gene: TRBV27; d_gene: .; CDR3aa: CASSSAGYNSPLHF
j_gene: TRBJ1-4; v_gene: TRBV28; d_gene: .; CDR3aa: CASSWAGSREKLFF
j_gene: TRBJ2-3; v_gene: TRBV9; d_gene: TRBD2; CDR3aa: CASSVGTRVDTQYF
j_gene: TRBJ1-2; v_gene: TRBV5-6; d_gene: .; CDR3aa: CASSVTGRAEDTF
j_gene: TRBJ1-2; v_gene: TRBV5-6; d_gene: TRBD1; CDR3aa: CASSLQGEGGYTF
j_gene: TRBJ2-4; v_gene: TRBV30; d_gene: TRBD2; CDR3aa: CAWSVGRGAKNIQYF
j_gene: TRBJ2-5; v_gene: TRBV5-6; d_gene: TRBD2; CDR3aa: CASSLGLAGGETQYF
j_gene: TRBJ2-5; v_gene: TRBV7-2; d_gene: .; CDR3aa: CASSLTRETQYF
j_gene: TRBJ2-6; v_gene: TRBV5-1; d_gene: TRBD1; CDR3aa: CASSYPTGAGANVLTF
j_gene: TRBJ1-5; v_gene: TRBV30; d_gene: .; CDR3aa: CAWSVGSWQPQHF
j_gene: TRBJ2-7; v_gene: TRBV11-1; d_gene: .; CDR3aa: CASSSNSRGEQYF
j_gene: TRBJ2-1; v_gene: TRBV4-3; d_gene: .; CDR3aa: CASSQAAAASNEQFF
j_gene: TRBJ2-1; v_gene: TRBV30; d_gene: TRBD2; CDR3aa: CAWRLADHHNEQFF
j_gene: TRBJ2-2; v_gene: TRBV7-8; d_gene: .; CDR3aa: CASSSTANTGELFF
j_gene: TRBJ2-3; v_gene: TRBV10-3; d_gene: TRBD1; CDR3aa: CAISEGRTGATDTQYF
j_gene: TRBJ1-5; v_gene: TRBV4-1; d_gene: TRBD1; CDR3aa: CASSQGDRVNQPQHF
j_gene: TRBJ1-3; v_gene: TRBV5-1; d_gene: TRBD1; CDR3aa: CASSLVGQGSGNTIYF
j_gene: TRBJ2-5; v_gene: TRBV7-9; d_gene: .; CDR3aa: CASSLAELRETQYF
j_gene: TRBJ1-3; v_gene: TRBV9; d_gene: .; CDR3aa: CASSGAGWGNTIYF
j_gene: TRBJ2-5; v_gene: TRBV7-7; d_gene: .; CDR3aa: CASSLGSGETQYF